This T cell receptor (beta chain) was obtained from a study of shared clonotypes between healthy human individuals. Broader study findings: Blood alone was sampled, and tissue repertoires likely differ. Generally, estimated richness proved larger in naive subsets than it did in memory subsets.

Germline V gene sequence: CDR1 SNHLY, CDR2 FYNNEI. This CDR3 is 16 amino acids long. After removal of 6 bases from V and 0 bases from J, the junction contained 6 bases not matched to a gene. TCRdb's table, derived via immunoSEQ multiplex PCR, lists solely in-frame clones and lacks some. Among approximately 980,000 clones listed, more than 75% were seen once. Each of the donors was a healthy adult who was HIV-negative and had not had a recent acute infection or vaccination. CD4+ cells yielded CD45RA+ naive and CD45RA-negative memory subsets. To note about this clone: Its antigen is currently unknown.

The J gene is TRBJ2-4, the V gene TRBV2; TRBD2 aligns across 9 bases. The clonotype was recovered from a man younger than 35 in good health. Sequenced input: memory CD4+ T cells sorted from blood. The subset: CD45RA-negative fraction. This chain's CDR3 is CASRETSGLAKNIQYF. The CDR3 bases are TGTGCCAGCAGAGAGACTAGCGGACTAGCCAAAAACATTCAGTACTTC.